Below, 18 T cell receptor beta chains from the same sample are listed, as sequenced in a study of graft-versus-host responses after intestinal transplantation. Antigen specificity for these receptors is unknown. Produced via immunoSEQ multiplex PCR; TCRdb's table is partial and in-frame only. Altogether about 110,000 clones are present, around nine tenths being singletons, with the ten largest covering about 0.2%. The specimen was unstimulated CD4+ T cells sorted from spleen or lymph node cells, collected before transplant. The receptors shown here come from a human donor who was the organ donor for an intestinal transplant.

This chain joins TRBV6-6 and TRBJ2-3, with no clear D. This CDR3 region has 14 residues. The ends were cut back, 7 bases at V and 6 bases at J, with 17 bases in the middle. From germline, CDR1 is MNHNY and CDR2 SVGAGI (reference sequence). The CDR3 region has the DNA TGTGCCAGCACTCCCGTCGGCTCAAGGGATACGCAGTATTTT. Protein product: CASTPVGSRDTQYF.

The genes are TRBV5-1 and TRBJ2-1; 8 nucleotides align to TRBD1. V trimming: 2 bases; J trimming: 6 bases; junction bases outside the gene matches: 10. There are 16 residues in the CDR3. Germline CDR1 is SGHRS and CDR2 is YFSETQ. CDR3: CASSFSTRTGFNEQFF. CDR3 nucleotides: TGCGCCAGCAGCTTTTCTACCCGGACAGGGTTCAATGAGCAGTTCTTC.

J is TRBJ2-3 and V is TRBV6-5; D perhaps matches TRBD2 (6 bases). V lost 0 bases and J lost 6, with 10 bases in between. Germline V CDR1 and CDR2: MNHEY, SVGAGI. The CDR3 has 14 amino acids. The CDR3: CASSYSVRDDTQYF. The CDR3 nucleotides are TGTGCCAGCAGTTACTCGGTGCGGGACGATACGCAGTATTTT.

The V call is TRBV19, the J call TRBJ2-5, with a tentative D call TRBD2 (6 bases). Germline V gene lookup returns CDR1 LNHDA and CDR2 SQIVND (reference sequence). Trimming took off 2 bases at V and 5 bases at J, with 9 bases between the two ends. The CDR3 length is 13 residues. DNA for the CDR3: TGTGCCAGTAGTATAACGGGGAGGGAGACCCAGTACTTC. It yields the protein CASSITGRETQYF.

V and J are TRBV9 and TRBJ2-7, with 7 bases fitting TRBD2. The CDR3 extends over 14 amino acids. V was clipped by 3 bases and J by 0 bases; unmatched bases: 3. CDR1 and CDR2 from the germline V gene are SGDLS and YYNGEE. The CDR3 region has the DNA TGTGCCAGCAGCGCCGGGAGGAGCTCCTACGAGCAGTACTTC. Its translation is CASSAGRSSYEQYF.

The genes are TRBV27 and TRBJ2-7, with 7 nucleotides matching TRBD1. Germline lookup yields CDR1 MNHEY and CDR2 SMNVEV (reference sequence). The length of the CDR3 is 15 residues. V was clipped by 5 bases and J by 5 bases; unmatched bases: 12. The CDR3 region has the DNA TGTGCCAGCAGTAGTAGACAGGGCATAAAGGACGAGCAGTACTTC. Residues: CASSSRQGIKDEQYF.

The CDR3 sequence: CASSLGASGVAGHEQYF. CDR3 DNA: TGTGCCAGCAGCTTAGGAGCTAGCGGAGTGGCCGGGCACGAGCAGTACTTC. V usage is TRBV7-2 and J usage is TRBJ2-7, with 7 nucleotides matching TRBD2. Germline CDR1 and CDR2: SGHTA and FQGNSA. This CDR3 is built from 17 residues. J gave up 5 bases and V 1 base, and 14 bases lay outside the gene matches. Based on the CDR3 plus reference TRBV7-2 and TRBJ2-7, the full variable domain is GAGVSQSPSNKVTEKGKDVELRCDPISGHTALYWYRQSLGQGLEFLIYFQGNSAPDKSGLPSDRFSAERTGGSVSTLTIQRTQQEDSAVYLCASSLGASGVAGHEQYFGPGTRLTVT.

The V call is TRBV6-1, the J call TRBJ2-1; D remains unclear. The germline gives CDR1 MNHNS, CDR2 SASEGT. Trimming pared 8 bases from V and 0 bases from J, leaving 8 bases between. This CDR3 contains 13 residues. CDR3 sequence (DNA): TGTGCCAGCGGGAAAGACTCCTACAATGAGCAGTTCTTC. Translation gives CASGKDSYNEQFF.

The chain couples TRBV29-1 to TRBJ2-2, with 7 bases aligning to TRBD2. The length of the CDR3 is 12 residues. Looked up from germline, CDR1 is SQVTM and CDR2 is ANQGSEA. V lost 5 bases and J lost 6; bases outside the gene matches: 3. Here the CDR3 reads CSVSGGPGELFF. For the CDR3, the DNA is TGCAGCGTTTCGGGGGGACCCGGGGAGCTGTTTTTT.

The rearrangement uses TRBV28 and TRBJ2-1, with a tentative D call TRBD2 (7 bases). Trimming cost V 3 bases and J 3 bases, with 15 bases left between them. This CDR3 has 16 residues. In germline, CDR1 is MDHEN, CDR2 SYDVKM. The CDR3: CASSLQWGGGYNEQFF. CDR3 bases: TGTGCCAGCAGTTTGCAGTGGGGGGGCGGCTACAATGAGCAGTTCTTC.

The sample holds one count of this clone. V usage is TRBV5-1 and J usage is TRBJ2-5; TRBD2 matches at 15 bases. The CDR3 length is 15 residues. V lost 4 bases, J lost 5 bases, and 3 bases stayed unmatched. The germline gives CDR1 SGHRS, CDR2 YFSETQ. CDR3 protein: CASSQGLAGGETQYF. CDR3 in DNA: TGCGCCAGCAGCCAGGGACTAGCGGGAGGCGAGACCCAGTACTTC.

This chain joins TRBV6-1 and TRBJ2-7; 7 nucleotides match TRBD1. Trimming at V came to 5 bases and at J to 0 bases, leaving 4 bases not matched to a gene. Looked up from germline, CDR1 is MNHNS and CDR2 is SASEGT. CDR3 length: 14 amino acids. DNA of the CDR3: TGTGCCAGCAGTCCGAGGGACAGCTCCTACGAGCAGTACTTC. This encodes CASSPRDSSYEQYF.

A note on this clone: The sample has other DNA sequences that encode this CDR3 too. The chain carries TRBV7-9 and TRBJ2-5; D call uncertain. Germline V gives CDR1 SEHNR, CDR2 FQNEAQ (reference sequence). The V and J ends lost 0 bases and 5 bases respectively, with 1 base between them. This CDR3 comprises 11 residues. CDR3 DNA: TGTGCCAGCAGCTTAGCGGAGACCCAGTACTTC. Translated: CASSLAETQYF.

The rearrangement joins TRBV19 to TRBJ2-5; a possible D gene is TRBD1 (5 bases). Germline V gene sequence: CDR1 LNHDA, CDR2 SQIVND (reference sequence). CDR3 length equals 15 residues. Trimming shortened V by 3 bases and J by 2 bases, and 13 bases separated the two germline ends. CDR3: CASSIVRDRQETQYF. CDR3 in DNA: TGTGCCAGTAGTATCGTCCGCGACAGACAAGAGACCCAGTACTTC.

The chain carries TRBV5-1 and TRBJ2-7, with 7 positions matching TRBD1. The CDR3 extends over 15 amino acids. Trimming removed 2 bases from V and 3 bases from J; junction bases left unmatched: 8. Germline loops: CDR1 SGHRS, CDR2 YFSETQ. This chain's CDR3 is CASSLGPGQNYEQYF. The CDR3, as DNA: TGCGCCAGCAGCTTAGGCCCGGGACAGAACTACGAGCAGTACTTC.

The V call is TRBV7-6, the J call TRBJ2-7; unclear D gene. The germline CDR1 and CDR2 sequences are SGHVS and FNYEAQ. This CDR3 spans 13 amino acids. The V and J ends lost 0 bases and 6 bases respectively, with 9 bases between them. CDR3 amino acids: CASSLATGTEQYF. The CDR3 nucleotides are TGTGCCAGCAGCTTAGCGACGGGCACCGAGCAGTACTTC. The full variable domain, in which reference TRBV7-6 and TRBJ2-7 provide the parts outside the CDR3, is GAGVSQSPRYKVTKRGQDVALRCDPISGHVSLYWYRQALGQGPEFLTYFNYEAQQDKSGLPNDRFSAERPEGSISTLTIQRTEQRDSAMYRCASSLATGTEQYFGPGTRLTVT.

The CDR3 reads CATSWTGDQPQHF. The CDR3 coding sequence is TGTGCCACCAGCTGGACAGGGGATCAGCCCCAGCATTTT. V is TRBV15 and J is TRBJ1-5, with 9 bases fitting TRBD1. This CDR3 is built from 13 residues. Germline V gene data show CDR1 as LNHNV and CDR2 as YYDKDF (reference sequence). With V trimmed by 5 bases and J by 5 bases, 1 base remained unmatched.

The J gene is TRBJ1-2, the V gene TRBV27; 9 nucleotides agree with TRBD1. V lost 10 bases and J lost 3; bases outside the gene matches: 9. The CDR3 sequence is 14 residues long. CDR1 MNHEY and CDR2 SMNVEV come from the germline V gene (reference sequence). Here the CDR3 reads CATRDRASHYGYTF. The CDR3 nucleotides are TGTGCCACCCGGGACAGGGCCTCGCACTATGGCTACACCTTC.